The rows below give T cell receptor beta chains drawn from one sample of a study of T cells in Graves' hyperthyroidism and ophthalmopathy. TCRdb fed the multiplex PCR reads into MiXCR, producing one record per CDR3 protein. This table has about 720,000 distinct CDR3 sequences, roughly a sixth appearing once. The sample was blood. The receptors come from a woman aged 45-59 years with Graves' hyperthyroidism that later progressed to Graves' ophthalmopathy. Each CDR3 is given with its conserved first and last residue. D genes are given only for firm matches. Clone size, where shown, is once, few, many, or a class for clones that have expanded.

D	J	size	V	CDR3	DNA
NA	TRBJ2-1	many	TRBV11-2	CASLGPPLDNEQFF	TGTGCCAGCCTGGGACCGCCTTTGGACAATGAGCAGTTCTTC
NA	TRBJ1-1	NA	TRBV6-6	CAGSYSRGIEAFF	TGTGCCGGCAGTTACTCGAGGGGGATTGAAGCTTTCTTT
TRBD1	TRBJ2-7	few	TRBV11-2	CASSVLGTGGYEQYF	TGTGCCAGCAGCGTCCTCGGGACAGGGGGCTACGAGCAGTACTTC
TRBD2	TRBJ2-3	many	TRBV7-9	CASSPRASGSTDTQYF	TGTGCCAGCAGCCCCCGGGCTAGCGGGAGCACAGATACGCAGTATTTT
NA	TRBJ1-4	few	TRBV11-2	CASSPDSEKLFF	TGTGCCAGCAGCCCGGACAGCGAAAAACTGTTTTTT
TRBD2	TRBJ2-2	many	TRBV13	CASSTGTSGGITGELFF	TGTGCCAGCAGCACCGGGACTAGCGGGGGGATAACCGGGGAGCTGTTTTTT
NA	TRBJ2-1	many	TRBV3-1	CASSPGSHNEQFF	TGTGCCAGCAGCCCTGGTAGCCACAATGAGCAGTTCTTC
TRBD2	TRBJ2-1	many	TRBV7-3	CASSLQTSGADNEQFF	TGTGCCAGCAGCCTACAAACTAGCGGGGCCGACAATGAGCAGTTCTTC
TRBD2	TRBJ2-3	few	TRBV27	CASSLSGLAWEDTQYF	TGTGCCAGCAGTTTATCGGGACTAGCGTGGGAAGATACGCAGTATTTT
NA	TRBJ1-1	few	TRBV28	CASSRAGGGGTEAFF	TGTGCCAGCAGTCGGGCGGGAGGGGGTGGCACTGAAGCTTTCTTT
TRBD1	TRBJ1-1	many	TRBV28	CASSLLMTGMNTEAFF	TGTGCCAGCAGTTTATTAATGACAGGGATGAACACTGAAGCTTTCTTT
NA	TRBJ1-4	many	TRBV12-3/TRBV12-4	CASSIRDTEKLFF	TGTGCCAGCAGTATCCGGGACACAGAAAAACTGTTTTTT
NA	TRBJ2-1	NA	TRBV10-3	CAISVRTASYNEQFF	TGTGCCATCAGTGTAAGGACAGCCTCCTACAATGAGCAGTTCTTC
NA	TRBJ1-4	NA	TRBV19	CASSIRDSSEKLFF	TGTGCCAGTAGTATCCGGGACTCGAGTGAAAAACTGTTTTTT
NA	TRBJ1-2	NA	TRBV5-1	CASSSAGPWSYGYTF	TGTGCCAGCAGCTCGGCCGGGCCTTGGTCCTATGGCTACACCTTC
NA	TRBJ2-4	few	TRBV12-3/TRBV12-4	CASIPRPGLAKNIQYF	TGTGCCAGCATCCCCCGGCCGGGCCTAGCCAAAAACATTCAGTACTTC
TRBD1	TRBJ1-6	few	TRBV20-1	CSASPRGTAYNSPLHF	TGCAGTGCTAGCCCCCGCGGGACAGCCTATAATTCACCCCTCCACTTT
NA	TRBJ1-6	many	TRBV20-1	CSARDLQINSPLHF	TGCAGTGCTAGAGATCTTCAGATAAATTCACCCCTCCACTTT
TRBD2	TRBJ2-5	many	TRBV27	CASSLYAGGRGETQYF	TGTGCCAGCAGTTTATACGCGGGGGGGCGTGGAGAGACCCAGTACTTC
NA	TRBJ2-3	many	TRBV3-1	CASSRSGYTQYF	TGTGCCAGCAGCCGAAGCGGGTATACGCAGTATTTT
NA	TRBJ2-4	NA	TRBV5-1	CASSALGRTTLAKNIQYF	TGCGCCAGCAGCGCCCTCGGACGGACGACCTTAGCCAAAAACATTCAGTACTTC
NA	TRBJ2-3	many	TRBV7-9	CASSLDDTTDTQYF	TGTGCCAGCAGCTTGGACGACACCACAGATACGCAGTATTTT
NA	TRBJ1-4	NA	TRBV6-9	CASSYAVSNEKLFF	TGTGCCAGCAGTTACGCGGTTTCTAATGAAAAACTGTTTTTT
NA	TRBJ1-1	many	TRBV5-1	CASSLEGRLDTEAFF	TGCGCCAGCAGCTTGGAAGGGCGGTTGGACACTGAAGCTTTCTTT
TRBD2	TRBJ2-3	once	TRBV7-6	CASGRLASTSTDTQYF	TGTGCCAGCGGGAGACTAGCCTCTACTAGCACAGATACGCAGTATTTT
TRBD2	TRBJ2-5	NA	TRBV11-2	CASSLNGLATRETQYF	TGTGCCAGCAGCCTAAATGGACTAGCGACTCGGGAGACCCAGTACTTC
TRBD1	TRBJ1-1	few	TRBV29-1	CSEIGTATEAFF	TGCAGCGAAATCGGGACAGCCACTGAAGCTTTCTTT
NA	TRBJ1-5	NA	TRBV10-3	CAISESNTENQPQHF	TGTGCCATCAGTGAGTCGAATACTGAGAATCAGCCCCAGCATTTT
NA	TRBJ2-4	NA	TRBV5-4	CASSLAPLGLAKNIQYF	TGTGCCAGCAGCTTGGCTCCTCTCGGCTTAGCCAAAAACATTCAGTACTTC
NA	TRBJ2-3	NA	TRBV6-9	CASSSSQDPPDTQYF	TGTGCCAGCAGTTCCTCTCAGGATCCACCAGATACGCAGTATTTT
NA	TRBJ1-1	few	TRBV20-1	CSARDPWTVKAEAFF	TGCAGTGCTAGAGACCCGTGGACCGTGAAGGCTGAAGCTTTCTTT
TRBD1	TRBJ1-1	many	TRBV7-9	CASSPGQKNTEAFF	TGTGCCAGCAGCCCGGGACAGAAGAACACTGAAGCTTTCTTT